These T cell receptor beta chains were read from a single sample in a study of glioma-infiltrating T cells after dendritic cell vaccination. Some clones are missing from TCRdb's copy, which holds only in-frame ones; the method was immunoSEQ multiplex PCR. Of about 82,000 clones in the sample, about 90% were seen once. The source material was blood, sampled before dendritic cell vaccination. The receptors stem from a human donor with glioblastoma. CDR3s include the opening cysteine and the closing phenylalanine or tryptophan. Fields, in order: V gene, J gene, CDR3 protein.

TRBV25-1	TRBJ1-2	CASSDRAGYTF
TRBV19	TRBJ1-5	CASSISGYSNQPQHF
TRBV5-1	TRBJ2-5	CASSWRDTRETQYF
TRBV4-1	TRBJ2-2	CASSQEDYTGELFF
TRBV7-2	TRBJ1-2	CASSLVEVNYGYTF
TRBV6-1	TRBJ2-3	CASSTRTSGTDTQYF
TRBV7-3	TRBJ1-1	CASPGENTEAFF
TRBV5-4	TRBJ1-1	CASSSTGGAPEAFF
TRBV5-1	TRBJ1-2	CASSLGTGGPTVHGYTF
TRBV19	TRBJ1-2	CASTRSRGIYGYTF
TRBV29-1	TRBJ2-1	CSGRRGGNEQFF
TRBV4-2	TRBJ2-1	CASSQSGEVNEQFF
TRBV2	TRBJ1-5	CASSVQGTRNQPQHF
TRBV6-5	.	CASTPSGSSGEQYF
TRBV19	TRBJ2-3	CASSSLAGGGTDTQYF
TRBV18	TRBJ1-5	CASSPGQGPNQPQHF
TRBV28	TRBJ1-1	CASRRQGVAEAFF
TRBV28	TRBJ1-2	CASSSTHGYTF
TRBV19	TRBJ1-5	CASRASGPGNQPQHF
TRBV11-3	TRBJ1-2	CASSLYGTGGSGYTF
TRBV5-1	TRBJ1-4	CASSLEGQGREKLFF
TRBV19	TRBJ1-2	CASRYRTAPYGYTF
TRBV6-4	TRBJ1-6	CASSDSENSPLHF
TRBV5-6	TRBJ1-1	CASSLAGEGVAEAFF
TRBV25-1	.	CASSAASGSYEQYF
TRBV6-5	TRBJ1-2	CASSLAGQGNGYTF
TRBV9	TRBJ1-1	CASSTGEGTEAFF
TRBV11-3	TRBJ2-5	CASSFLGTSGSSSKETQYF
TRBV19	TRBJ2-5	CASSGQGRETQYF
TRBV7-2	TRBJ1-3	CASSPAGSSGNTIYF
TRBV19	TRBJ2-3	CASSVYGGSGPDTQYF
TRBV6-5	TRBJ1-2	CASSRTLEDGYTF
TRBV6-5	TRBJ1-1	CASRQGGQGTEAFF
TRBV6-1	TRBJ1-1	CASTTSGGRNTEAFF
TRBV6-1	TRBJ2-2	CASSGGQQGTGELFF
TRBV18	TRBJ2-5	CASSMNYQRQETQYF